One sample yielded the 21 T cell receptor beta chains listed below, sequenced in a study of cytomegalovirus exposure and HLA in healthy donors. 13 Jbeta primers and 60 Vbeta primers were used for the PCR. Sequencing was performed with immunoSEQ multiplex PCR; in TCRdb, only in-frame clones are kept and a portion is missing. The repertoire holds some 130,000 clones, roughly 80% seen once, with about 11% in the top ten. Sequences were obtained from PBMCs. The receptors stem from a male donor in good health and CMV-seropositive.

The chain is built from TRBV28 and TRBJ1-5; D remains ambiguous. This CDR3 comprises 12 residues. Trimming pared 7 bases from V and 4 bases from J, leaving 8 bases between. Germline CDR1 and CDR2: MDHEN and SYDVKM. CDR3 bases: TGTGCCAGCAAAGGGAGTAATCAGCCCCAGCATTTT. Amino acids: CASKGSNQPQHF.

The J gene is TRBJ2-1, the V gene TRBV19; 11 nucleotides match TRBD2. The junction had 15 bases not matched to a gene; V was cut back by 11 bases and J by 9 bases. This CDR3 is 15 amino acids long. The germline V gene encodes CDR1 LNHDA and CDR2 SQIVND (reference sequence). CDR3 residues: CASRQLAGGGAEQFF. The CDR3 bases are TGTGCCTCCCGGCAGCTAGCGGGAGGCGGTGCTGAGCAGTTCTTC.

Remarks on this clone: At one boundary the junction diverges from the germline segment, which might be a read error. The rearrangement uses TRBV5-1 and TRBJ1-2; D gene uncertain. Germline V gene data show CDR1 as SGHRS and CDR2 as YFSETQ. The CDR3 consists of 12 residues. The CDR3 loop reads CASSLDGYGYTF. In DNA form, the CDR3 reads TGCGCCAGCAGTTTGGACGGTTATGGCTACACCTTC.

DNA for the CDR3: TGTGCCAGCAGCCCCGTCAGGCTAGCGGGAGGATTAGATACGCAGTATTTT. It encodes CASSPVRLAGGLDTQYF. The genes are TRBV11-2 and TRBJ2-3; TRBD2 matches 11 bases. V lost 5 bases, J lost 5 bases, and 12 bases stayed unmatched. CDR3 length equals 17 residues. The V gene's germline CDR1 is SGHAT and CDR2 FQNNGV.

The rearrangement uses TRBV7-2 and TRBJ1-5, with D tentatively TRBD1 (5 bases). This CDR3 is built from 15 residues. V dropped 4 bases and J dropped 0 bases, with 10 bases sitting between them. Per germline, CDR1 SGHTA and CDR2 FQGNSA. In nucleotides, the CDR3 is TGTGCCAGCAGCTCCGACAGTAATAGCAATCAGCCCCAGCATTTT. Its protein product is CASSSDSNSNQPQHF.

The chain joins TRBV5-1 to TRBJ1-2; 11 positions match TRBD1. Germline V CDR1 and CDR2: SGHRS, YFSETQ. With V trimmed by 3 bases and J by 0 bases, 28 bases remained unmatched. The CDR3 length is 24 residues. The CDR3 loop is CASSSRNDPKIRRDRGVANYGYTF. CDR3 bases: TGCGCCAGCAGCTCCCGAAATGATCCGAAGATCCGAAGGGACAGGGGGGTAGCTAACTATGGCTACACCTTC.

The rearrangement links TRBV2 to TRBJ2-7; 8 bases are shared with TRBD2. This CDR3 is built from 15 residues. The V gene end was trimmed by 4 bases and the J gene end by 3 bases; junction bases not matched to a gene: 8. Germline loops: CDR1 SNHLY, CDR2 FYNNEI. This CDR3 reads CASSVRIAGLYEQYF. CDR3 DNA: TGTGCCAGCAGTGTACGGATAGCGGGGCTCTACGAGCAGTACTTC.

The chain joins TRBV18 to TRBJ2-7; 14 bases are a match to TRBD2. Germline-derived CDR1 and CDR2 are KGHSH and LQKENI. V trimming: 3 bases; J trimming: 5 bases; junction bases outside the gene matches: 3. The CDR3 runs to 15 residues. The CDR3 sequence is CASSPGLAGADEQYF. The DNA of the CDR3 is TGTGCCAGCTCACCGGGACTAGCGGGAGCTGACGAGCAGTACTTC.

The V call is TRBV4-3, the J call TRBJ2-7, with 8 bases lining up with TRBD1. The CDR3 is 15 amino acids. Trimming removed 3 bases from V and 1 base from J; junction bases left unmatched: 5. Looked up from germline, CDR1 is LGHNA and CDR2 is YSLEER. The CDR3 sequence: CASSHGTGGSYEQYF. CDR3 nucleotides: TGCGCCAGCAGCCATGGAACAGGGGGATCCTACGAGCAGTACTTC.

This clone was picked up a small number of times. This chain links TRBV6-5 with TRBJ1-1; D not certain. CDR1 is MNHEY, CDR2 SVGAGI, per germline. Trimming left V 1 base short and J 2 bases short, with 8 bases between. This CDR3 has 14 residues. For the CDR3, the DNA is TGTGCCAGCAGTTACTTCTATCCCAACACTGAAGCTTTCTTT. The encoded protein is CASSYFYPNTEAFF.

V gene TRBV7-6 combines with J gene TRBJ2-7; 13 bases align to TRBD2. CDR3 size: 17 residues. V gave up 2 bases and J gave up 4 bases; unmatched junction bases: 8. The germline gives CDR1 SGHVS, CDR2 FNYEAQ. The CDR3 loop reads CASSLKLAGGPGYEQYF. CDR3 in DNA: TGTGCCAGCAGCTTAAAACTAGCGGGAGGGCCGGGTTACGAGCAGTACTTC.

The chain has TRBV5-1 and TRBJ1-2; D is possibly TRBD1 (5 bases). The V gene lost 0 bases and the J gene lost 8 bases, with 11 bases spanning the gap. The CDR3 is made up of 13 amino acids. From germline, CDR1 is SGHRS and CDR2 YFSETQ. The CDR3 DNA is TGCGCCAGCAGCTTGGTTTCCAGGGAAGGCTACACCTTC. This codes for CASSLVSREGYTF.

The rearrangement joins TRBV30 to TRBJ1-3; the match to TRBD1 covers 7 bases. Germline V gives CDR1 GTSNPN, CDR2 SVGIG (reference sequence). V lost 3 bases and J lost 0; bases outside the gene matches: 2. This CDR3 contains 14 residues. The CDR3 DNA reads TGTGCCTGGAGCGCAGGGGGCTCTGGAAACACCATATATTTT. Translating gives CAWSAGGSGNTIYF.

Here the CDR3 reads CASSRVRGYEQYF. The DNA of the CDR3 is TGCGCCAGCAGCCGGGTACGGGGCTACGAGCAGTACTTC. The V and J genes are TRBV4-3 and TRBJ2-7, with D possibly TRBD2 on 5 matching bases. Deletions cut 4 bases from V and 3 bases from J, with 10 bases between. The CDR3 is made up of 13 amino acids. Germline V gives CDR1 LGHNA, CDR2 YSLEER.

With respect to this clone: This specimen includes other DNA sequences encoding the same CDR3. V and J are TRBV28 and TRBJ2-3; D is uncertain. This CDR3 is built from 12 residues. With 4 bases removed from V and 2 bases from J, the gap between germline ends came to 4 bases. In germline, CDR1 is MDHEN, CDR2 SYDVKM. CDR3 sequence: CASSSPTDTQYF. The CDR3 DNA reads TGTGCCAGCAGTTCTCCCACAGATACGCAGTATTTT.

The genes are TRBV2 and TRBJ1-5; 8 nucleotides match TRBD1. The trim removed 2 bases at V and 10 bases at J, leaving 10 bases unmatched. The length of the CDR3 is 15 residues. Germline CDR1 and CDR2: SNHLY and FYNNEI. CDR3 loop: CASSERSRGQEPQHF. CDR3 nucleotides: TGTGCCAGCAGTGAAAGGTCCAGGGGGCAAGAACCCCAGCATTTT. Based on the CDR3 plus reference TRBV2 and TRBJ1-5, the full variable domain is EPEVTQTPSHQVTQMGQEVILRCVPISNHLYFYWYRQILGQKVEFLVSFYNNEISEKSEIFDDQFSVERPDGSNFTLKIRSTKLEDSAMYFCASSERSRGQEPQHFGDGTRLSIL.

The V call is TRBV6-5, the J call TRBJ1-5; D perhaps matches TRBD1 (5 bases). The CDR3 covers 13 residues. Trimming took off 5 bases at V and 8 bases at J, with 13 bases between the two ends. Germline values: CDR1 MNHEY, CDR2 SVGAGI. CDR3 protein: CASSDHEGEPQHF. In nucleotides, the CDR3 is TGTGCCAGCAGTGACCACGAAGGGGAGCCCCAGCATTTT.

V gene TRBV27 combines with J gene TRBJ2-1, with D possibly being TRBD2 (5 bases). Germline CDR1 reads MNHEY; CDR2 reads SMNVEV (reference sequence). The germline V and J ends were trimmed by 0 bases and 6 bases, with 9 bases remaining between them. There are 14 residues in the CDR3. The CDR3, as DNA: TGTGCCAGCAGTTTATCTTCGGGGTCCAATGAGCAGTTCTTC. It is translated as CASSLSSGSNEQFF.

This clone came up once. This chain uses TRBV28 with TRBJ1-5; 8 positions agree with TRBD1. Looked up from germline, CDR1 is MDHEN and CDR2 is SYDVKM. The CDR3 extends over 16 amino acids. V was clipped by 3 bases and J by 2 bases; unmatched bases: 6. In nucleotides, the CDR3 is TGTGCCAGCAGTTTTAGTCTGGGACAGGGCAATCAGCCCCAGCATTTT. Amino acids: CASSFSLGQGNQPQHF.

CDR3 nucleotide sequence: TGCGCCAGCAAGGGGGGGGAGGGAGGGCAGGGCACCGGGGAGCTGTTTTTT. Translating it yields CASKGGEGGQGTGELFF. The chain combines TRBV10-1 with TRBJ2-2, with D possibly being TRBD2 (7 bases). The ends were cut back, 7 bases at V and 4 bases at J, with 22 bases in the middle. Germline V gives CDR1 WNHNN, CDR2 SYGVQD (reference sequence). The CDR3 is made up of 17 amino acids.

V is TRBV28 and J is TRBJ2-3, with D possibly TRBD2 on 5 matching bases. The germline V and J ends were trimmed by 3 bases and 10 bases, with 17 bases remaining between them. The CDR3 contains 14 residues. Germline V gene sequence: CDR1 MDHEN, CDR2 SYDVKM. DNA for the CDR3: TGTGCCAGCAGTTTTCTCCCCGGTCGGGATGCGCAGTATTTT. Encoded protein: CASSFLPGRDAQYF. Together with reference TRBV28 and TRBJ2-3, the CDR3 gives the full variable domain: DVKVTQSSRYLVKRTGEKVFLECVQDMDHENMFWYRQDPGLGLRLIYFSYDVKMKEKGDIPEGYSVSREKKERFSLILESASTNQTSMYLCASSFLPGRDAQYFGPGTRLTVL.